This T cell receptor beta chain derives from a study of blood T cell repertoires in COVID-19. Across the whole study: The United States, Italy and Spain provided the acute and convalescent COVID-19 samples. In each case, the material was cDNA or gDNA derived from T cells, B-cell-depleted T cells, or PBMCs.

Per germline, CDR1 SGHRS and CDR2 YFSETQ. There are 16 residues in the CDR3. Trimming cost V 0 bases and J 4 bases, with 15 bases left between them. Per the study methods: By means of reference gene primer amplification, nucleated cell counts were estimated. Clones were read by immunoSEQ multiplex PCR, and TCRdb kept only the in-frame ones, dropping some. V and J calls and clone size follow that table, whereas D and trimming were derived from the DNA. Of over 200,000 clones detected, roughly 76% appear once; the ten largest clones hold 4.5% to 5.5%. The TCR sequence derives from a human donor in a cohort sampled during active COVID-19. What was sequenced was peripheral blood. The chain combines TRBV5-1 with TRBJ2-3, with D maybe TRBD2 (6 bases). The chain's CDR3 is CASSLDGLGGPDTQYF. The CDR3 nucleotides are TGCGCCAGCAGCTTGGATGGACTGGGGGGACCAGATACGCAGTATTTT.